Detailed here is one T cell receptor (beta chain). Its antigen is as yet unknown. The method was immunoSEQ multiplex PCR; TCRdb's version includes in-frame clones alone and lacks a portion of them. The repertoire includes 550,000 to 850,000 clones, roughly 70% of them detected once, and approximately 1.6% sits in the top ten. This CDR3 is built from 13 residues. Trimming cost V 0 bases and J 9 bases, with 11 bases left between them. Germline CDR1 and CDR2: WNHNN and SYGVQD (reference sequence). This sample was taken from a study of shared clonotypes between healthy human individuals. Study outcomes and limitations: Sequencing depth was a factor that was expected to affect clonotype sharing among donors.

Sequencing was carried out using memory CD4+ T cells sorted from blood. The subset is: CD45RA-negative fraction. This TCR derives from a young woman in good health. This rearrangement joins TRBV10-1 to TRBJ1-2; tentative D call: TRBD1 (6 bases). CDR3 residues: CASSESGRGSYTF. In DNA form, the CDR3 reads TGCGCCAGCAGTGAGTCGGGCAGGGGAAGCTACACCTTC.